Below are 20 T cell receptor beta chains sequenced from a single sample in a study of T cell repertoires in cytomegalovirus infection. MiXCR, run by TCRdb on the reads, gives a single entry per CDR3 protein. The table shows just over 150,000 distinct CDR3 sequences, with about a quarter occurring only once. The material sequenced was PBMCs. The source of these receptors is a human donor in good health (CMV status not recorded). Some clones in this sample may be carry-over from other donors' samples.

This clonotype was observed a few times. This chain joins TRBV11-1 and TRBJ2-2, with 7 positions matching TRBD1. The ends lost 3 bases at V and 1 base at J; junction bases unmatched: 5. Germline V gene sequence: CDR1 SGHAT, CDR2 FQDESV (reference sequence). The CDR3 is 16 amino acids. For the CDR3, the DNA is TGTGCCAGCAGCTTGCTGGACAGGAGGAACACCGGGGAGCTGTTTTTT. Protein: CASSLLDRRNTGELFF.

This chain uses TRBV7-6 with TRBJ2-7, with D perhaps TRBD1 or TRBD2 (5 bases each). V was cut by 6 bases and J by 0 bases, with 15 bases left in between. CDR1 and CDR2 from the germline V gene are SGHVS and FNYEAQ. There are 15 residues in the CDR3. This CDR3 is CASSSGTASSYEQYF. In nucleotides, the CDR3 is TGTGCCAGCAGTTCCGGGACGGCGAGCTCCTACGAGCAGTACTTC.

This clonotype appeared a few times. The J gene is TRBJ2-1, the V gene TRBV7-9, with no clear D. V lost 1 base and J lost 8, with 12 bases in between. The CDR3 sequence is 14 residues long. Per germline, CDR1 SEHNR and CDR2 FQNEAQ (reference sequence). The chain's CDR3 is CASSLGAGADEQFF. CDR3 nucleotides: TGTGCCAGCAGCTTAGGGGCCGGTGCCGATGAGCAGTTCTTC. The full variable domain, rest sourced from reference TRBV7-9 and TRBJ2-1, is DTGVSQNPRHKITKRGQNVTFRCDPISEHNRLYWYRQTLGQGPEFLTYFQNEAQLEKSRLLSDRFSAERPKGSFSTLEIQRTEQGDSAMYLCASSLGAGADEQFFGPGTRLTVL.

This clonotype appeared a few times. V and J are TRBV20-1 and TRBJ1-4; D is possibly TRBD1 (5 bases). The V gene lost 0 bases and the J gene lost 8 bases, with 7 bases spanning the gap. CDR1 DFQATT and CDR2 SNEGSKA come from the germline V gene (reference sequence). This CDR3 spans 12 amino acids. The CDR3 sequence is CSAREEGEKLFF. In DNA, the CDR3 is TGCAGTGCTAGAGAGGAGGGGGAAAAACTGTTTTTT.

The chain recombines TRBV7-2 with TRBJ2-2; D not resolved. The germline gives CDR1 SGHTA, CDR2 FQGNSA. V dropped 2 bases and J dropped 5 bases, with 6 bases sitting between them. CDR3 length equals 13 residues. The CDR3 reads CASSLKRTGELFF. The CDR3 coding sequence is TGTGCCAGCAGCTTAAAGAGGACCGGGGAGCTGTTTTTT.

Remarks on this clonotype: A much larger clone is a single base away; this may be a read error. The chain combines TRBV7-2 with TRBJ2-2; TRBD1 is a possible D gene (6 bases). This CDR3 is built from 15 residues. CDR1 SGHTA and CDR2 FQGNSA come from the germline V gene. CDR3: CASTFKGGNTWELFF. CDR3 DNA: TGTGCCAGCACCTTTAAAGGGGGAAACACCTGGGAGCTGTTTTTT.

This clonotype occurred many times. This chain links TRBV20-1 with TRBJ1-5; weak D call: TRBD1 (5 bases). Germline loops: CDR1 DFQATT, CDR2 SNEGSKA (reference sequence). V shed 3 bases and J shed 0 bases, with 15 bases lying between them. The CDR3 has 16 residues. CDR3: CSASSPGLYSNQPQHF. The CDR3 nucleotides read TGCAGTGCTAGCTCTCCAGGGCTTTATAGCAATCAGCCCCAGCATTTT.

The V call is TRBV12-3 or TRBV12-4, the J call TRBJ1-3; the D gene is possibly TRBD1 (6 bases). The V end lost 0 bases, the J end lost 4 bases, and 10 bases lay between the germline ends. The CDR3 has 15 residues. The CDR3 DNA reads as TGTGCCAGCAGTTTAGCCACAGGGTTCGGAAACACCATATATTTT. It encodes CASSLATGFGNTIYF.

This clonotype was seen at least ten times. V usage is TRBV29-1 and J usage is TRBJ2-1; 9 nucleotides line up with TRBD1. CDR3 length: 12 residues. Germline V lookup: CDR1 SQVTM, CDR2 ANQGSEA. V was pared by 4 bases and J by 8 bases, with 3 bases of the junction left unmatched. CDR3: CSVGQGVDEQFF. The DNA for the CDR3 is TGCAGCGTTGGACAGGGGGTCGATGAGCAGTTCTTC.

This clonotype was detected ten times or more. The V gene is TRBV7-3, the J gene TRBJ2-4; 7 bases match TRBD1. Germline values: CDR1 SGHTA, CDR2 FQGTGA. V lost 5 bases, J lost 3 bases, and 10 bases stayed unmatched. The CDR3 loop spans 16 amino acids. The CDR3 protein is CASSLQTGLGKNIQYF. CDR3 coding DNA: TGTGCCAGCAGCCTGCAGACAGGGTTGGGCAAAAACATTCAGTACTTC.

The chain combines TRBV28 with TRBJ2-1; TRBD2 agrees at 10 bases. Germline CDR1 reads MDHEN; CDR2 reads SYDVKM. The J segment lost 8 bases and the V segment lost 8 bases, leaving 6 bases of the junction unmatched. CDR3 size: 13 residues. In DNA form, the CDR3 reads TGTGCCAGCCGACCGGGACTAGCGTATGAGCAGTTCTTC. This gives the protein CASRPGLAYEQFF.

This clonotype was recorded at least ten times. Here the CDR3 DNA reads TGTGCCAGCAGCTTAGTAGCGGGAGGGCCGGTTTCGTACGAGCAGTACTTC. This sequence encodes CASSLVAGGPVSYEQYF. The rearrangement uses TRBV7-2 and TRBJ2-7; 11 positions match TRBD2. Per the germline V gene, CDR1 is SGHTA and CDR2 is FQGNSA. V lost 1 base, J lost 4 bases, and 9 bases stayed unmatched. This CDR3 has 17 residues.

The V and J genes are TRBV27 and TRBJ2-1; weak D call: TRBD2 (6 bases). This CDR3 has 14 amino acids. Looked up from germline, CDR1 is MNHEY and CDR2 is SMNVEV (reference sequence). V shed 6 bases and J shed 8 bases, with 17 bases lying between them. CDR3 in DNA: TGTGCCAGCAGACGGGTGGACTATCCCGATGAGCAGTTCTTC. Its protein product is CASRRVDYPDEQFF.

The rearrangement links TRBV7-2 to TRBJ2-4, with D perhaps TRBD2 (5 bases). The germline V and J ends were trimmed by 1 base and 7 bases, with 11 bases remaining between them. Germline assignment: CDR1 SGHTA and CDR2 FQGNSA. The CDR3 extends over 14 amino acids. CDR3 sequence (DNA): TGTGCCAGCAGCTTAGGGGAGAGTTACAACATTCAGTACTTC. Encoded protein: CASSLGESYNIQYF.

The V and J genes are TRBV27 and TRBJ1-6, with D perhaps matching TRBD1 (6 bases). The CDR3 is 14 amino acids. The V and J ends lost 2 bases and 10 bases respectively, with 12 bases between them. Germline CDR1 and CDR2: MNHEY and SMNVEV (reference sequence). CDR3 bases: TGTGCCAGCAGTTTAGCAGGGGTGAAGTCACCCCTCCACTTT. Amino acids: CASSLAGVKSPLHF.

The genes are TRBV7-2 and TRBJ2-1; the D is unclear. The V end lost 1 base, the J end lost 10 bases, and 11 bases lay between the germline ends. The CDR3 runs to 13 residues. CDR1 SGHTA and CDR2 FQGNSA come from the germline V gene. Here the CDR3 DNA reads TGTGCCAGCAGCTTAGGACTCGTTCCCGAGCAGTTCTTC. This translates into CASSLGLVPEQFF.

The chain recombines TRBV9 with TRBJ1-1; D perhaps matches TRBD1 (6 bases). The germline gives CDR1 SGDLS, CDR2 YYNGEE. The CDR3 runs 14 residues. Trimming cost V 3 bases and J 1 base, with 10 bases left between them. CDR3 in DNA: TGTGCCAGCAGCGCCGGACAGAGGAACACTGAAGCTTTCTTT. Residues: CASSAGQRNTEAFF.

This clonotype was picked up one time. The chain carries TRBV15 and TRBJ1-2, with TRBD1 as a possible D gene (6 bases). The CDR3 runs to 13 residues. Germline-derived CDR1 and CDR2 are LNHNV and YYDKDF (reference sequence). The V and J ends lost 2 bases and 6 bases respectively, with 10 bases between them. The CDR3 protein is CATSRMTGDGYTF. Written as DNA, the CDR3 is TGTGCCACCAGCAGAATGACAGGCGATGGCTACACCTTC.

V usage is TRBV20-1 and J usage is TRBJ1-1; a possible D gene is TRBD1 (6 bases). V gave up 6 bases and J gave up 5 bases, with 16 bases separating them. Germline V gene data show CDR1 as DFQATT and CDR2 as SNEGSKA (reference sequence). The CDR3 spans 13 residues. CDR3 region: CSAPPGGRTEAFF. In DNA, the CDR3 is TGCAGTGCCCCACCGGGGGGCCGGACTGAAGCTTTCTTT.

This clonotype was counted many times. The chain recombines TRBV7-2 with TRBJ2-2, with D possibly TRBD2 on 5 matching bases. This CDR3 is built from 13 residues. Trimming stripped 5 bases from V and 9 bases from J, with 13 bases between. CDR1 is SGHTA, CDR2 FQGNSA, per germline. CDR3 sequence: CASSLQRGRELFF. The CDR3 nucleotides are TGTGCCAGCAGCCTCCAACGAGGGAGGGAGCTGTTTTTT.